This T cell receptor (beta chain) is drawn from a study of post-analysis software for immune sequencing data. Overall study context: Patients with relapsing-remitting, secondary progressive and progressive-relapsing multiple sclerosis courses were all represented.

J was trimmed by 3 bases and V by 4 bases; bases with no gene match: 10. CDR3 length equals 16 residues. Germline V gene sequence: CDR1 SGHRS, CDR2 YFSETQ. Carried by the TCR beta cDNA libraries were unique molecular identifiers. TCRdb fed the PCR reads into MiXCR, producing one record per CDR3 protein. The sample lists some 240,000 distinct CDR3 sequences; 35% to 40% were seen once. Findings of the study overall: Included in a set of roughly five TRBV segments more frequent in patients than controls were TRBV5-6, TRBV5-1 and TRBV20-1. When compared against controls, multiple sclerosis patients showed significantly lower normalized Chao1 diversity.

A note on this clonotype: Its antigen remains unidentified.

This TCR was sampled from a girl aged 10-17 years with multiple sclerosis. The J gene is TRBJ1-1, the V gene TRBV5-1, with TRBD1 identical over 9 bases. Sequencing used blood. The CDR3 loop reads CASSTGQGISYTEAFF. Written as DNA, the CDR3 is TGCGCCAGCAGCACGGGACAGGGAATTTCCTACACTGAAGCTTTCTTT. The full variable domain, in which reference TRBV5-1 and TRBJ1-1 provide the parts outside the CDR3, is KAGVTQTPRYLIKTRGQQVTLSCSPISGHRSVSWYQQTPGQGLQFLFEYFSETQRNKGNFPGRFSGRQFSNSRSEMNVSTLELGDSALYLCASSTGQGISYTEAFFGQGTRLTVV.